This TCR beta chain was retrieved from a study of control samples from healthy donors and cancer patients. Profiled with immunoSEQ multiplex PCR; TCRdb holds only in-frame clones, not every one. Counted here are about 100,000 clones, more than 75% occurring once; the ten biggest clones make up 18%. CDR1 and CDR2 (germline): SQVTM, ANQGSEA. V was shortened by 3 bases and J by 1 base, with 15 bases between the two germline ends. The CDR3 is 16 residues long. The rearrangement links TRBV29-1 to TRBJ2-2, with D possibly TRBD1 on 6 matching bases. The clonotype originates from a woman between 45 and 60 years old in good health. Sample: blood. In nucleotides, the CDR3 is TGCAGCGTTGATCAGGAAGGCAGGGGGAACACCGGGGAGCTGTTTTTT. It is translated as CSVDQEGRGNTGELFF.